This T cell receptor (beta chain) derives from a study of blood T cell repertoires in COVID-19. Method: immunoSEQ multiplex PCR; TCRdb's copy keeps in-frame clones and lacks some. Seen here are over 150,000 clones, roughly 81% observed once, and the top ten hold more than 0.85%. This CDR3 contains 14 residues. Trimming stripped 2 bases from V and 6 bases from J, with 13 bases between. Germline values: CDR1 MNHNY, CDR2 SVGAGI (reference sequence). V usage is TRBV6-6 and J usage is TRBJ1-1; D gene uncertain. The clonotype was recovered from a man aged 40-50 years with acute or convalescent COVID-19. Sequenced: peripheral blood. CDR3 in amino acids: CASSYTGLGAEAFF. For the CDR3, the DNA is TGTGCCAGCAGTTACACCGGACTCGGAGCTGAAGCTTTCTTT.